The entry that follows covers one T cell receptor beta chain sequence. The record originates from a study of blood T cell repertoires in COVID-19. Study overall: Sites across the United States, Italy and Spain contributed samples from acute and convalescent COVID-19. Sources were T cells, B-cell-depleted T cells, or PBMCs; the material itself was cDNA or gDNA.

Under the authors' procedure: Amplified reference gene primers provided the basis for estimating nucleated cell counts. Sequencing was performed with immunoSEQ multiplex PCR; in TCRdb, only in-frame clones are kept and a portion is missing. For V, J and clone size, that table is used; D and trimming come from the DNA. Among roughly 270,000 clones listed, nearly 90% were seen once. This CDR3 has 13 residues. The germline V and J ends were trimmed by 6 bases and 3 bases, with 12 bases remaining between them. Germline V lookup: CDR1 LNHDA, CDR2 SQIVND (reference sequence). The TCR sequence derives from a man between 18 and 35 years old with active or convalescent COVID-19. This chain links TRBV19 with TRBJ2-7, with a weak D call TRBD2 (6 bases). Sequencing input: peripheral blood. Written as DNA, the CDR3 is TGTGCCAGTAGAGGAGGGGAAGGCTACGAGCAGTACTTC. The encoded protein is CASRGGEGYEQYF.